The 11 T cell receptor beta chains below were found in one sample sequenced in a study of cytomegalovirus exposure and HLA in healthy donors. The PCR contained 60 Vbeta and 13 Jbeta primers. Clones were sequenced by immunoSEQ multiplex PCR, and TCRdb holds only the in-frame ones, with some missing. The data contain about 180,000 clones, around 80% of them singletons. Input material: PBMCs. These receptors came from a woman aged 60 to 75 in good health and CMV-seropositive.

This chain uses TRBV11-2 with TRBJ2-1, with TRBD2 identical over 7 bases. Trimming at V came to 3 bases and at J to 4 bases, leaving 15 bases not matched to a gene. The CDR3 spans 18 residues. CDR1 and CDR2 from the germline V gene are SGHAT and FQNNGV. CDR3 coding DNA: TGTGCCAGCAGCTTGGCCCGCGGTGATGCGGGGGTTTACAATGAGCAGTTCTTC. This encodes CASSLARGDAGVYNEQFF.

This chain connects TRBV5-4 to TRBJ1-2; 10 bases line up with TRBD1. The CDR3 has 15 amino acids. The V gene end was trimmed by 4 bases and the J gene end by 3 bases; junction bases not matched to a gene: 6. CDR1 is SGHNT, CDR2 YYREEE, per germline (reference sequence). CDR3 loop: CASSTRQGADYGYTF. CDR3 coding DNA: TGTGCCAGCAGCACCCGACAGGGGGCAGACTATGGCTACACCTTC.

V usage is TRBV2 and J usage is TRBJ2-7; weak D call: TRBD2 (6 bases). This CDR3 has 16 amino acids. Germline-derived CDR1 and CDR2 are SNHLY and FYNNEI. Trimming removed 6 bases from V and 1 base from J, with 19 bases in between. The CDR3: CASRELADLFSYEQYF. In DNA, the CDR3 is TGTGCCAGCAGGGAATTAGCGGATCTTTTTTCCTACGAGCAGTACTTC.

This chain joins TRBV28 and TRBJ1-2; D is undetermined. This CDR3 spans 14 amino acids. Germline loops: CDR1 MDHEN, CDR2 SYDVKM. Trimming stripped 7 bases from V and 4 bases from J, with 16 bases between. CDR3 DNA sequence: TGTGCCAGCACCGAAGGGAGGCGGGGCTATGGCTACACCTTC. This encodes CASTEGRRGYGYTF.

The chain employs TRBV7-3 and TRBJ2-3; 8 bases match TRBD1. CDR1 and CDR2 (germline): SGHTA, FQGTGA. The CDR3 totals 15 residues. Germline trimming cut 2 bases from V and 0 bases from J; bases unmatched to any gene: 1. CDR3 sequence reads: CASSLQGASTDTQYF. The CDR3, as DNA: TGTGCCAGCAGCTTACAGGGGGCGAGCACAGATACGCAGTATTTT.

The chain combines TRBV6-6 with TRBJ1-2; possible D gene TRBD1, 5 bases. CDR3 size: 11 residues. In germline, CDR1 is MNHNY, CDR2 SVGAGI (reference sequence). The ends were cut back, 5 bases at V and 4 bases at J, with 5 bases in the middle. CDR3 DNA sequence: TGTGCCAGCAGTGACAGCTATGGCTACACCTTC. Residues: CASSDSYGYTF.

This rearrangement joins TRBV7-2 to TRBJ2-5, with 9 bases matching TRBD1. Unmatched junction bases numbered 10, after V lost 4 bases and J lost 10 bases. The V gene's germline CDR1 is SGHTA and CDR2 FQGNSA. The CDR3 spans 14 residues. CDR3 DNA: TGTGCCAGCAGCTCACCGGGACAGGGATTGAGCCAGTACTTC. Translating it yields CASSSPGQGLSQYF.

The chain recombines TRBV9 with TRBJ2-3; TRBD1 matches at 7 bases. V lost 7 bases to trimming and J lost 2 bases; unmatched junction nucleotides: 4. The germline V gene has CDR1 SGDLS and CDR2 YYNGEE. The CDR3 is 13 residues long. Written as DNA, the CDR3 is TGTGCCAGCCGGACAGGCCTCACAGATACGCAGTATTTT. It translates to CASRTGLTDTQYF.

The V gene is TRBV2, the J gene TRBJ2-7, with D maybe TRBD1 (5 bases). The CDR3 consists of 11 residues. Germline V gives CDR1 SNHLY, CDR2 FYNNEI. Trimming cost V 3 bases and J 6 bases, with 6 bases left between them. CDR3 coding DNA: TGTGCCAGCAGTGAGGACACCGAGCAGTACTTC. The encoded protein is CASSEDTEQYF.

CDR3 sequence (DNA): TGCAGCGTAGCGGGACAGGGGACTGGAAACACCATATATTTT. Its translation is CSVAGQGTGNTIYF. The genes are TRBV29-1 and TRBJ1-3; 10 bases agree with TRBD1. Per the germline V gene, CDR1 is SQVTM and CDR2 is ANQGSEA. The CDR3 spans 14 residues. The trim removed 6 bases at V and 2 bases at J, leaving 4 bases unmatched.

The J gene is TRBJ1-2, the V gene TRBV5-5; 10 bases match TRBD1. This CDR3 has 17 amino acids. With 0 bases clipped from V and 0 bases from J, the junction kept 5 bases outside the gene matches. Germline lookup yields CDR1 SGHKS and CDR2 YYEKEE (reference sequence). The CDR3 protein is CASSLALTGGSNYGYTF. The CDR3 DNA reads TGTGCCAGCAGCTTGGCGTTGACAGGGGGCTCTAACTATGGCTACACCTTC.